This note documents a single T cell receptor beta chain sequence. This entry comes from a study of memory CD4+ T cells and cytomegalovirus serostatus. The sort gate was single viable CD3+CD4+CD8-CD45RO+ cells for memory CD4+ T cells. This table comes from immunoSEQ multiplex PCR, and its TCRdb copy is limited to in-frame clones, with some not included. The table shows 46,000 or so clones, with around four fifths occurring only once. Trimming removed 4 bases at V and 4 bases at J, with 13 bases between. Germline loops: CDR1 WNHNN, CDR2 SYGVQD (reference sequence). The CDR3 is 15 amino acids. Sequenced: memory CD4+ T cells from blood. The rearrangement joins TRBV10-1 to TRBJ2-2; a possible D gene is TRBD2 (6 bases). The TCR was taken from an adult in good health and CMV-seronegative. The CDR3 DNA reads as TGCGCCAGCAGTGGTTCAGGAGGGGTCACCGGGGAGCTGTTTTTT. Translation gives CASSGSGGVTGELFF.